The entry below gives a single T cell receptor beta chain sequence along with its context. This receptor's antigen is unknown. No clone much larger than this one lies a single base away; base qualities are absent. V is trimmed back by 0 bases and J by 6 bases, and the junction contains 3 bases that no gene match accounts for. Taken from cysteine to phenylalanine, the CDR3 has 15 residues. The kept DNA is CDR3 alone, 45 bases in frame from the first base. CDR1 and CDR2 are read off the germline V gene as SGHDN and FVKESK. TCR CDR3 regions were amplified from genomic DNA by multiplex PCR using the deep immunoSEQ assay. Extracted genomic DNA from each cell subset was distributed evenly across all wells of several immunoSEQ 96-well plates, and each plate was treated as a replicate. For unsorted PBMC, 300 ng of genomic DNA, equivalent to approximately 30,000 T cell genomes, went into each replicate PCR. Ten immunoSEQ deep assay plates were used to sequence the unsorted PBMC genomic DNA. The purified libraries were quantified using a Qubit 3.0 fluorometer, sized with a Bioanalyzer 2100, and then quantified again using the KAPA Library Quantification kit. Each immunoSEQ 96-well plate was sequenced on its own single-read 150-cycle Illumina NextSeq 550 flow cell. The authors' pipeline ran thus. Because the immunoSEQ output included only junctional sequences and no quality scores, the filtering could not be the same as the filtering used for full-length reads. To assign V/J genes and CDR3, sequences were annotated against IMGT germline references using PyIR, a Python wrapper for IgBLAST v1.9. Reads with weak V/J assignments (E-value above 1e-6), missing CDR3, stop codons, out-of-frame junctions, or ambiguous translated residues were removed. V3J clonotypes were defined as sequences sharing an identical inferred V gene, J gene, and CDR3 amino acid sequence. Percentage overlap between repertoires was calculated by dividing the number of shared unique clonotypes by the size of the smaller repertoire. RTK rarefaction, the Chao1 estimator, and Recon v2.1 estimates of unobserved clonotypes were used to assess repertoire richness. Sourced from immuneACCESS, this table was stored by TCRdb with only in-frame sequences that have V and J called. A share of the clones is absent; for the studies checked, an unresolved V gene accounts for under half, and the remainder has no known explanation. For V, J and clone size, that table is used; D and trimming come from the DNA. This sample comprises hundreds of thousands of clones, about 74% of them detected only once. The top ten clonotypes cover around 12% of the sample.

These data originate in a study of shared clonotypes between healthy human individuals (dated by TCRdb to 2020 to 2021). Concerning the study at large: The cohort comprised a couple of women and three men aged 18 to 49 years. The study deeply sequenced blood TCR repertoires of several healthy adults to estimate repertoire size and the extent of clonotype sharing between individuals. To increase sequencing depth and limit assay-specific biases, different laboratories used diverse techniques to prepare libraries and sequence TCR repertoires. Between about 0.85 and 8.9 billion PBMCs per donor were obtained by leukapheresis.

The donors were healthy, HIV-negative adults who had no recently reported acute infections or vaccinations. Every donor was a Caucasian adult living in Nashville, Tennessee, USA. In the unsorted samples, 85 million to 100 million PBMCs were counted, and genomic DNA was extracted using the QIAamp DNA Blood Mini kit. Blood was collected by leukapheresis, and PBMCs were isolated by Ficoll-Histopaque density gradient centrifugation and then cryopreserved in liquid nitrogen vapor phase. Findings and caveats that apply to the study as a whole: The small number of donors limited the genetic and exposure-history diversity represented. Only blood was sampled, and tissue TCR repertoires likely differ from those in blood. Pairwise subsampling led to the expectation that sequencing depth would affect the degree of clonotype sharing among donors.

The sequencing sample was made of PBMCs. The chain links TRBV14 with TRBJ2-1; 9 bases in the junction line up with TRBD2. The TCR sequence derives from a woman between 40 and 50 years old in good health. Some clones in this sample may be carry-over from other donors' samples. The DNA sequence is TGTGCCAGCAGCCAAGAGGGACTAGCTCTCAATGAGCAGTTCTTC. The encoded protein is CASSQEGLALNEQFF.